These 21 T cell receptor beta chains originate from one sample sequenced in a study of blood T cell repertoires in COVID-19. Sequenced by immunoSEQ multiplex PCR; TCRdb stores in-frame clones only, minus some. The repertoire holds 150,000 or so clones, with around 67% as singletons. The material sequenced was peripheral blood. These receptor sequences come from a woman aged 80 or over with acute or convalescent COVID-19.

The chain joins TRBV14 to TRBJ1-2; D gene uncertain. Trimming pared 4 bases from V and 7 bases from J, leaving 19 bases between. The CDR3 is 15 residues long. The germline V gene has CDR1 SGHDN and CDR2 FVKESK. As DNA, the CDR3 is TGTGCCAGCAGCCCTACCGGCGGGCCGCTTTCTGGCTACACCTTC. Translation gives CASSPTGGPLSGYTF.

This chain uses TRBV28 with TRBJ2-7, with D perhaps TRBD1 (5 bases). Trimming shortened V by 6 bases and J by 0 bases, and 21 bases separated the two germline ends. Germline loops: CDR1 MDHEN, CDR2 SYDVKM. The CDR3 is 17 amino acids. The DNA of the CDR3 is TGTGCCAGCAGCCCCCCCCCAGGTAGGCAGGGCTCCTACGAGCAGTACTTC. The encoded protein is CASSPPPGRQGSYEQYF.

The chain recombines TRBV19 with TRBJ2-4, with TRBD2 identical over 9 bases. Germline V CDR1 and CDR2: LNHDA, SQIVND (reference sequence). The J segment lost 6 bases and the V segment lost 8 bases, leaving 5 bases of the junction unmatched. This CDR3 has 13 residues. CDR3 DNA: TGTGCCAGTGGGGCTAGCGGGATAAACATTCAGTACTTC. Its protein product is CASGASGINIQYF.

The rearrangement uses TRBV7-9 and TRBJ2-5; TRBD2 matches at 9 bases. Germline CDR1 reads SEHNR; CDR2 reads FQNEAQ (reference sequence). CDR3 length equals 18 residues. Trimming at V came to 5 bases and at J to 2 bases, leaving 15 bases not matched to a gene. Here the CDR3 reads CASSGRLAEHTSQETQYF. CDR3 bases: TGTGCCAGCAGCGGACGACTAGCGGAGCATACCTCTCAAGAGACCCAGTACTTC. Using reference TRBV7-9 and TRBJ2-5 for the parts outside the CDR3, the full variable domain is DTGVSQNPRHKITKRGQNVTFRCDPISEHNRLYWYRQTLGQGPEFLTYFQNEAQLEKSRLLSDRFSAERPKGSFSTLEIQRTEQGDSAMYLCASSGRLAEHTSQETQYFGPGTRLLVL.

The CDR3 DNA reads as TGTGCCAGCAGCCAAGAATCTCGCAGGGAGGACGGGAGACCCTACAATGAGCAGTTCTTC. Translating it yields CASSQESRREDGRPYNEQFF. The V gene is TRBV14, the J gene TRBJ2-1, with D maybe TRBD2 (6 bases). CDR1 and CDR2 (germline): SGHDN, FVKESK. The CDR3 consists of 20 residues. The V end was cut by 0 bases, the J end by 2 bases, with 23 bases between.

This chain uses TRBV5-4 with TRBJ2-7, with TRBD2 matching over 7 bases. Near its end, the DNA agrees better with TRBJ2-1, so the J call may be wrong. CDR3 length: 15 amino acids. CDR1 is SGHNT, CDR2 YYREEE, per germline (reference sequence). The CDR3 here is CASSPPGLRSNEQFF. The CDR3 coding sequence is TGTGCCAGCAGCCCTCCGGGACTAAGGTCCAATGAGCAGTTCTTC.

The chain has TRBV7-2 and TRBJ1-5, with D perhaps TRBD1 (5 bases). V was shortened by 5 bases and J by 0 bases, with 11 bases between the two germline ends. The CDR3 is made up of 15 amino acids. From germline, CDR1 is SGHTA and CDR2 FQGNSA. The CDR3 is CASSPGPDSNQPQHF. CDR3 coding DNA: TGTGCCAGCAGCCCAGGGCCGGATAGCAATCAGCCCCAGCATTTT.

The chain combines TRBV19 with TRBJ2-7; 8 positions agree with TRBD2. Germline assignment: CDR1 LNHDA and CDR2 SQIVND (reference sequence). V dropped 0 bases and J dropped 0; count of bases not matched to a gene: 7. The CDR3 covers 17 residues. The DNA of the CDR3 is TGTGCCAGTAGTATAGAAATTACTAGCGGAATCTCCTACGAGCAGTACTTC. Its translation: CASSIEITSGISYEQYF.

V is TRBV18 and J is TRBJ2-1, with D possibly matching TRBD2 (5 bases). Trimming shortened V by 5 bases and J by 0 bases, and 20 bases separated the two germline ends. This CDR3 region has 18 residues. Germline assignment: CDR1 KGHSH and CDR2 LQKENI. DNA for the CDR3: TGTGCCAGCTCAGAGACGGCGGGTGGTTCAAGCTCCTACAATGAGCAGTTCTTC. Translated, it gives CASSETAGGSSSYNEQFF.

The V call is TRBV19, the J call TRBJ2-2, with a tentative D call TRBD2 (5 bases). In germline, CDR1 is LNHDA, CDR2 SQIVND (reference sequence). V lost 6 bases to trimming and J lost 8 bases, with 13 bases between them. This CDR3 contains 13 residues. The CDR3 region is CASRTNWQGELFF. The CDR3 DNA is TGTGCCAGTAGGACTAACTGGCAGGGGGAGCTGTTTTTT.

The rearrangement uses TRBV2 and TRBJ1-5; D gene ambiguous. There are 15 residues in the CDR3. Germline V gives CDR1 SNHLY, CDR2 FYNNEI. Trimming left V 2 bases short and J 3 bases short, with 11 bases between. For the CDR3, the DNA is TGTGCCAGCAGTGAATATGAGATGGTCAATCAGCCCCAGCATTTT. Amino acids: CASSEYEMVNQPQHF.

The rearrangement links TRBV6-1 to TRBJ1-1; 8 bases map to TRBD1. CDR3 size: 15 residues. J was trimmed by 3 bases and V by 0 bases; bases with no gene match: 3. CDR1 MNHNS and CDR2 SASEGT come from the germline V gene. CDR3: CASSEATGGDTEAFF. DNA of the CDR3: TGTGCCAGCAGTGAAGCCACAGGGGGTGACACTGAAGCTTTCTTT.

This clone showed up just once. This chain joins TRBV10-3 and TRBJ2-7; TRBD2 agrees at 11 bases. V gave up 4 bases and J gave up 4 bases; unmatched junction bases: 6. This CDR3 comprises 15 residues. Germline V gives CDR1 ENHRY, CDR2 SYGVKD. The CDR3 DNA is TGTGCCATCAGTGCGCCAACTAGCGGGAGATACGAGCAGTACTTC. Its translation is CAISAPTSGRYEQYF.

This sequence joins TRBV5-4 and TRBJ1-6, with D uncertain. The V end was cut by 1 base, the J end by 6 bases, with 5 bases between. The CDR3 has 13 amino acids. Germline assignment: CDR1 SGHNT and CDR2 YYREEE (reference sequence). The CDR3 DNA reads as TGTGCCAGCAGCTTGTTGAGTAATTCACCCCTCCACTTT. It yields the protein CASSLLSNSPLHF.

The gene calls are TRBV28 and TRBJ1-4, with TRBD1 matching over 7 bases. V gave up 2 bases and J gave up 7 bases; unmatched junction bases: 13. The germline V gene encodes CDR1 MDHEN and CDR2 SYDVKM. The CDR3 consists of 17 residues. The CDR3 bases are TGTGCCAGCAGTTTAAGGGGGCTAGGCCCTAATTCTGAAAAACTGTTTTTT. It translates to CASSLRGLGPNSEKLFF.

V and J are TRBV5-1 and TRBJ2-5; 11 bases match TRBD2. Germline V gene sequence: CDR1 SGHRS, CDR2 YFSETQ. The V gene end was trimmed by 4 bases and the J gene end by 5 bases; junction bases not matched to a gene: 7. This CDR3 is built from 15 residues. The CDR3 reads CASSPIAGGQETQYF. Written as DNA, the CDR3 is TGCGCCAGCAGCCCAATAGCGGGAGGGCAGGAGACCCAGTACTTC.

The chain employs TRBV14 and TRBJ1-6, with TRBD1 as a possible D gene (6 bases). Germline loops: CDR1 SGHDN, CDR2 FVKESK. With 3 bases removed from V and 10 bases from J, the gap between germline ends came to 13 bases. This CDR3 is 14 amino acids long. The CDR3 DNA reads TGTGCCAGCAGCCACACAGGGCTAGCATCACCCCTCCACTTT. This sequence encodes CASSHTGLASPLHF.

This clone was found many times. The chain couples TRBV5-4 to TRBJ2-7; 12 bases line up with TRBD2. From germline, CDR1 is SGHNT and CDR2 YYREEE (reference sequence). J gave up 4 bases and V 4 bases, and 9 bases lay outside the gene matches. The CDR3 sequence is 16 residues long. Here the CDR3 reads CASSPSGTSGFYEQYF. For the CDR3, the DNA is TGTGCCAGCAGCCCATCCGGGACTAGCGGGTTTTACGAGCAGTACTTC.

This chain uses TRBV18 with TRBJ1-3; 8 bases match TRBD1. V gave up 6 bases and J gave up 4 bases; unmatched junction bases: 14. This CDR3 spans 17 amino acids. The germline gives CDR1 KGHSH, CDR2 LQKENI. The CDR3 spells CASSTLIRDRRGNTIYF. CDR3 DNA sequence: TGTGCCAGCTCTACACTGATCCGGGACAGGCGGGGAAACACCATATATTTT.

This chain connects TRBV19 to TRBJ1-1; TRBD1 matches at 7 bases. This CDR3 region has 16 residues. Germline lookup yields CDR1 LNHDA and CDR2 SQIVND (reference sequence). J gave up 1 base and V 3 bases, and 8 bases lay outside the gene matches. CDR3 amino acids: CASSISRQGTNTEAFF. CDR3 coding DNA: TGTGCCAGTAGTATCTCACGACAGGGTACGAACACTGAAGCTTTCTTT. Full variable domain (outside the CDR3, taken from reference TRBV19 and TRBJ1-1): DGGITQSPKYLFRKEGQNVTLSCEQNLNHDAMYWYRQDPGQGLRLIYYSQIVNDFQKGDIAEGYSVSREKKESFPLTVTSAQKNPTAFYLCASSISRQGTNTEAFFGQGTRLTVV.

In DNA form, the CDR3 reads TGCGCCAGCAGCTTGGTGACTCAGCTCTACAATGAGCAGTTCTTC. It is translated as CASSLVTQLYNEQFF. The chain recombines TRBV5-1 with TRBJ2-1, with D hard to call. The CDR3 totals 15 residues. The ends were cut back, 0 bases at V and 3 bases at J, with 10 bases in the middle. Germline assignment: CDR1 SGHRS and CDR2 YFSETQ.